This T cell receptor (beta chain) originates from a study of human T cells and chemical hapten exposure. This clonotype was recorded many times. TCRdb ran MiXCR on the RACE reads and lists one entry per CDR3 protein. In the table there are 140,000 or so distinct CDR3 sequences, approximately 10% of which are singletons. V trimming: 4 bases; J trimming: 0 bases; junction bases outside the gene matches: 5. Germline V CDR1 and CDR2: MDHEN, SYDVKM. The CDR3 spans 16 residues. Time point noted: patch test 2, 6 weeks after DPC sensitization. The sample's treatment: therapeutic diphenylcyclopropenone sensitization with weekly scalp DPC. Each patch-test visit's blood sample preceded patch application.

The chain links TRBV28 to TRBJ2-1, with 8 bases that match TRBD2. This sequence originates from a woman aged 45 to 65 with alopecia areata. Some clones in this sample may be carry-over from other donors' samples. The sequencing used whole blood, collected in connection with sensitization to the hapten diphenylcyclopropenone (DPC). The CDR3 is CASSSSGTSSYNEQFF. The CDR3 region has the DNA TGTGCCAGCAGTTCCTCCGGGACTAGCTCCTACAATGAGCAGTTCTTC.